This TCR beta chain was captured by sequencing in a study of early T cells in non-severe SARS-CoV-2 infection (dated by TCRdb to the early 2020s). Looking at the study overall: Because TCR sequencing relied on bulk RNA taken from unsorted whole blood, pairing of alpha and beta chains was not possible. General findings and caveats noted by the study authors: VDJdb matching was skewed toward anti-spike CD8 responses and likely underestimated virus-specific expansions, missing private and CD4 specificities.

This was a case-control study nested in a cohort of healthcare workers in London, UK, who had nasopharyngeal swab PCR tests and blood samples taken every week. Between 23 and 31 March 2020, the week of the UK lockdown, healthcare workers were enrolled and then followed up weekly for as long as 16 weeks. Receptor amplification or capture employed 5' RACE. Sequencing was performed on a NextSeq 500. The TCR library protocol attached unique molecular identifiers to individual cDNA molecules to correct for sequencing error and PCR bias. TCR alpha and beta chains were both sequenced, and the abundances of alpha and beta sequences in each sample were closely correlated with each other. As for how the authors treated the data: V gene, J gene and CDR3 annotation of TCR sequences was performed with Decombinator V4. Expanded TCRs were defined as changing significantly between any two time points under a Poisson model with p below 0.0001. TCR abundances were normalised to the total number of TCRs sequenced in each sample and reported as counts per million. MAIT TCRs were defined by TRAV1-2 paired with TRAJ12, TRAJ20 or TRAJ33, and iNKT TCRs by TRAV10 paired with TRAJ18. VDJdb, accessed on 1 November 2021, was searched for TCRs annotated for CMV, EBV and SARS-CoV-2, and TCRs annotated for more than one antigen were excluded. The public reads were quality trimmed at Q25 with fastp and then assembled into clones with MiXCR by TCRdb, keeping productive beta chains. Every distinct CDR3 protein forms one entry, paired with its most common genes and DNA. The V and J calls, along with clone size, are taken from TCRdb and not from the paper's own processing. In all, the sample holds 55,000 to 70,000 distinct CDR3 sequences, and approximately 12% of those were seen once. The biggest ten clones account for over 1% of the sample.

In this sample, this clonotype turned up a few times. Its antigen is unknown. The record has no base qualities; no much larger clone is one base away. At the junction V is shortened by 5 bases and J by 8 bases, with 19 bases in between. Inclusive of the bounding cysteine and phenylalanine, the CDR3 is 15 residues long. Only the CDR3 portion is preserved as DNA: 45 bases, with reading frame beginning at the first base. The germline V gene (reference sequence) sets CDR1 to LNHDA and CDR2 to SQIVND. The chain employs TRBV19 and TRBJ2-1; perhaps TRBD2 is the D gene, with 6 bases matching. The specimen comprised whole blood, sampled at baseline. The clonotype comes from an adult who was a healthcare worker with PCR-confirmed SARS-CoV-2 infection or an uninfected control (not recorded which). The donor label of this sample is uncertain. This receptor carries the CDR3 CASSPPGVSKYEQFF. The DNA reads TGTGCCAGTAGTCCGCCGGGGGTCTCCAAATATGAGCAGTTCTTC. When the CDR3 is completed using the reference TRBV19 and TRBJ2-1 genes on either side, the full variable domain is DGGITQSPKYLFRKEGQNVTLSCEQNLNHDAMYWYRQDPGQGLRLIYYSQIVNDFQKGDIAEGYSVSREKKESFPLTVTSAQKNPTAFYLCASSPPGVSKYEQFFGPGTRLTVL.